This T cell receptor (beta chain) was recorded in a study of blood T cells in healthy people across ages. Through a sample-barcoded 5' primer and a J-beta primer mix, a second PCR was run for 7 to 11 cycles. MiXCR, applied by TCRdb to the 5' RACE reads, yields one record per CDR3 protein. The sample shows some 800,000 distinct CDR3 sequences, approximately 44% of them seen only once. CDR1 and CDR2 (germline): MNHEY, SVGEGT. Trimming cost V 4 bases and J 2 bases, with 10 bases left between them. CDR3 size: 14 residues. The chain joins TRBV6-2 or TRBV6-3 to TRBJ2-3; D unresolved. Source material: blood. This receptor was obtained from a man in his 60s in good health. The CDR3 sequence: CASSWIGDTDTQYF. The CDR3 DNA reads TGTGCCAGCAGTTGGATTGGAGACACAGATACGCAGTATTTT.